Detailed here is one T cell receptor (beta chain). The junction had 3 bases not matched to a gene; V was cut back by 6 bases and J by 2 bases. The CDR3 spans 15 residues. Germline V gene sequence: CDR1 WSHSY, CDR2 SAAADI. The source of the sample is a study of blood T cell repertoires in COVID-19. Study-level information: Collection of acute and convalescent COVID-19 samples took place in the United States, Italy and Spain. PBMCs, B-cell-depleted T cells, or T cells were the source of the cDNA or gDNA that made up the material.

Original processing notes: Cell counts per sample came from amplifying reference gene primers. Clones were read by immunoSEQ multiplex PCR, and TCRdb kept only the in-frame ones, dropping some. The D gene and trimming were derived from the DNA, and the V and J assignments and clone size from that table. The sample lists 99,000 or so clones, approximately 88% occurring once. This receptor was identified in a man aged 55 to 70 with acute or convalescent COVID-19. This chain links TRBV10-2 with TRBJ2-7; 14 bases match TRBD2. The sample consisted of peripheral blood. The CDR3 region is CASSGTSGSPYEQYF. CDR3 nucleotides: TGCGCCAGCAGCGGGACTAGCGGGAGTCCCTACGAGCAGTACTTC.